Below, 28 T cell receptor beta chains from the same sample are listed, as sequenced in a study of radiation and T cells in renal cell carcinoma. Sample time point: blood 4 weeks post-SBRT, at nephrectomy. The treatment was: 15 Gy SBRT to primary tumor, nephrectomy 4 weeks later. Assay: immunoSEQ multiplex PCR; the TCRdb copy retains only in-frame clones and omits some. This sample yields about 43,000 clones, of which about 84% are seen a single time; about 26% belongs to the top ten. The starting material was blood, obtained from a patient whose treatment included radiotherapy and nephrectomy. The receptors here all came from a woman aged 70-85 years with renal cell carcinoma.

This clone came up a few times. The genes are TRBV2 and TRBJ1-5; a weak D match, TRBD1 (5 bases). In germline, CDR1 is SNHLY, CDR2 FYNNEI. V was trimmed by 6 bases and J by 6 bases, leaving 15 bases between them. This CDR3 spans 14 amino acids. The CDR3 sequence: CASRPGSGGQPQHF. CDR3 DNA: TGTGCCAGCAGACCGGGGAGCGGGGGTCAGCCCCAGCATTTT.

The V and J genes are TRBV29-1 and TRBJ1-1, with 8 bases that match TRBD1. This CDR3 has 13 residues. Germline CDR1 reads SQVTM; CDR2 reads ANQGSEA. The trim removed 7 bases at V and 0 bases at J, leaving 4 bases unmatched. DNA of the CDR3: TGCAGCGCCCAGGGACAGGTGAACACTGAAGCTTTCTTT. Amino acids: CSAQGQVNTEAFF.

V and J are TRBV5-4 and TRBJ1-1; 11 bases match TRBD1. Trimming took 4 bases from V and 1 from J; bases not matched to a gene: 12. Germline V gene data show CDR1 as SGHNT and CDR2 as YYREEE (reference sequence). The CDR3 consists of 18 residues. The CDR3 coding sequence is TGTGCCAGCAGCCCCAAGGACAGGGGGCTAGGGAGGAACACTGAAGCTTTCTTT. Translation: CASSPKDRGLGRNTEAFF.

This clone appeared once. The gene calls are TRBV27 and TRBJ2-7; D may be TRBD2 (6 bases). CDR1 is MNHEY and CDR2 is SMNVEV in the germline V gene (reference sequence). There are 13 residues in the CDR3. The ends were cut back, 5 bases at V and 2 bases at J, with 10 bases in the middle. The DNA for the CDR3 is TGTGCCAGCAGTCAGCCGGGGGCCTACGAGCAGTACTTC. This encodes CASSQPGAYEQYF.

The CDR3 DNA sequence: TGCGCCAGCATGACCAGGAGCCAGGGCGAGCAGTACTTC. It is translated as CASMTRSQGEQYF. The V and J genes are TRBV10-2 and TRBJ2-7, with TRBD1 as a possible D gene (5 bases). Germline loops: CDR1 WSHSY, CDR2 SAAADI. V lost 7 bases and J 6 bases, leaving 16 bases between the germline ends. The CDR3 sequence is 13 residues long.

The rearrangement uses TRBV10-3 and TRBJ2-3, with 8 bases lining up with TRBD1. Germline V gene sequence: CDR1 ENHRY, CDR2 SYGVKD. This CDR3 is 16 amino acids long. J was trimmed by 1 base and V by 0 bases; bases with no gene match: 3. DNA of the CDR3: TGTGCCATCAGTGAGTCGGGCAGGGGGCGCACAGATACGCAGTATTTT. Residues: CAISESGRGRTDTQYF.

Here the CDR3 reads CASSFGPPSHEQFF. The CDR3 nucleotides are TGTGCCAGCAGCTTCGGGCCACCGAGCCATGAGCAGTTCTTC. The chain links TRBV7-3 to TRBJ2-1; D gene ambiguous. V lost 3 bases and J 8 bases, leaving 14 bases between the germline ends. The CDR3 runs 14 residues. Germline V gene data show CDR1 as SGHTA and CDR2 as FQGTGA.

DNA of the CDR3: TGCGCCAGCAGCTTGGAACTTGGACAGGGTACGCAGTATTTT. Translating it yields CASSLELGQGTQYF. The chain combines TRBV5-1 with TRBJ2-3; 8 positions match TRBD1. V gave up 0 bases and J gave up 8 bases; unmatched junction bases: 5. The length of the CDR3 is 14 residues. The germline CDR1 and CDR2 sequences are SGHRS and YFSETQ.

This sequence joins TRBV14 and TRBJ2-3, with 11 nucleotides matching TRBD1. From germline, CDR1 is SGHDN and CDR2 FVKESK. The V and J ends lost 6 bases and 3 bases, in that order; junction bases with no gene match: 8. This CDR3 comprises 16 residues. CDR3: CASSPGQGAITDTQYF. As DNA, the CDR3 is TGTGCCAGCAGTCCCGGACAGGGGGCTATAACAGATACGCAGTATTTT. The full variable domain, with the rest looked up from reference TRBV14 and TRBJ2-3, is EAGVTQFPSHSVIEKGQTVTLRCDPISGHDNLYWYRRVMGKEIKFLLHFVKESKQDESGMPNNRFLAERTGGTYSTLKVQPAELEDSGVYFCASSPGQGAITDTQYFGPGTRLTVL.

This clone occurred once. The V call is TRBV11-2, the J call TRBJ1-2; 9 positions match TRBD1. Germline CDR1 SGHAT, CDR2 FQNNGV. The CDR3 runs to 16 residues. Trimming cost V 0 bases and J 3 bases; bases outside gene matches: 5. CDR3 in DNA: TGTGCCAGCAGCTTAGAAACAGGGGGCGCCTACTATGGCTACACCTTC. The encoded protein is CASSLETGGAYYGYTF. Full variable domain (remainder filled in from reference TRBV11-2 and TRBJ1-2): EAGVAQSPRYKIIEKRQSVAFWCNPISGHATLYWYQQILGQGPKLLIQFQNNGVVDDSQLPKDRFSAERLKGVDSTLKIQPAKLEDSAVYLCASSLETGGAYYGYTFGSGTRLTVV.

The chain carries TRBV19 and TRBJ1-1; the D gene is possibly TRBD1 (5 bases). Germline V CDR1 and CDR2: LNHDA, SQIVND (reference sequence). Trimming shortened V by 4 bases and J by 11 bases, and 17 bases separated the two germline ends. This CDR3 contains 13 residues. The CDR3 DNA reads TGTGCCAGTAGTAATCCCGGGGCCTCGGGGGCTTTCTTT. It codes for CASSNPGASGAFF.

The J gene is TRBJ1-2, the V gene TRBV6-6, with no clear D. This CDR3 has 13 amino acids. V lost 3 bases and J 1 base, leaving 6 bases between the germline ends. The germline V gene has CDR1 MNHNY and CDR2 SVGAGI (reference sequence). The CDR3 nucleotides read TGTGCCAGCAGTTATGGGGTTAACTATGGCTACACCTTC. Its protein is CASSYGVNYGYTF.

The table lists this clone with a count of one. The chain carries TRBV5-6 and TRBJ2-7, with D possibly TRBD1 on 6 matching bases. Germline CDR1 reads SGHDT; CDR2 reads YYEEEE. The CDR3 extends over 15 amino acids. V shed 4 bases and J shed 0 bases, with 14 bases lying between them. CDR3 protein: CASSAATQGSYEQYF. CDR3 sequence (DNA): TGTGCCAGCAGCGCCGCGACACAGGGCTCCTACGAGCAGTACTTC.

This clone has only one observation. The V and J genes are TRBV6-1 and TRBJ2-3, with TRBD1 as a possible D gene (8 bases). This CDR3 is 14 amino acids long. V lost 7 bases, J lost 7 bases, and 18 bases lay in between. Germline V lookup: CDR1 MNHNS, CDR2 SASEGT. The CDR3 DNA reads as TGTGCCAGCAAGACAGGGGAGGGGCGGAATACGCAGTATTTT. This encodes CASKTGEGRNTQYF.

The CDR3 loop is CASSLVNGWSYNEQFF. The CDR3 DNA sequence: TGTGCCAGCAGCTTAGTGAATGGGTGGTCCTACAATGAGCAGTTCTTC. V is TRBV7-9 and J is TRBJ2-1; D unresolved. Per the germline V gene, CDR1 is SEHNR and CDR2 is FQNEAQ (reference sequence). The CDR3 spans 16 residues. Trimming removed 1 base at V and 1 base at J, with 11 bases between.

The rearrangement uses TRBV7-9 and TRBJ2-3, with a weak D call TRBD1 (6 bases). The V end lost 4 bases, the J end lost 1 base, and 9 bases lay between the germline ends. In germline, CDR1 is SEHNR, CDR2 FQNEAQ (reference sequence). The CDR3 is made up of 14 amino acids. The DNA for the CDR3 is TGTGCCAGCAGCTCAGAGGGGGGCACAGATACGCAGTATTTT. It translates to CASSSEGGTDTQYF.

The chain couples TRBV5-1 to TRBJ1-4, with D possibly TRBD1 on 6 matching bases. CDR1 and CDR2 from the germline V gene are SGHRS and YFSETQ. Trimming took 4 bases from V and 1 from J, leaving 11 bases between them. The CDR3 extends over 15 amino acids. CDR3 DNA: TGCGCCAGCAGCGTAACAGGGAAAACTAATGAAAAACTGTTTTTT. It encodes CASSVTGKTNEKLFF.

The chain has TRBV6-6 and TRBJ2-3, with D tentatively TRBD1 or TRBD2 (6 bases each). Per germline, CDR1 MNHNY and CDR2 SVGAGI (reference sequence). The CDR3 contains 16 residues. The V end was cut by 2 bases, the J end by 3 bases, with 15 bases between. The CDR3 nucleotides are TGTGCCAGCAGTTACCCCGGGGGCTCAGCGACAGATACGCAGTATTTT. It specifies CASSYPGGSATDTQYF.

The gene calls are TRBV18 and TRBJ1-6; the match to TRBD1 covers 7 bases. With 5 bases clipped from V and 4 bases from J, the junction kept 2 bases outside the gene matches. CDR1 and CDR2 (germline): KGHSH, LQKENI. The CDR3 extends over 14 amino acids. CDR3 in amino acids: CASSSGQYNSPLHF. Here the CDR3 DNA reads TGTGCCAGCTCATCGGGACAGTATAATTCACCCCTCCACTTT.

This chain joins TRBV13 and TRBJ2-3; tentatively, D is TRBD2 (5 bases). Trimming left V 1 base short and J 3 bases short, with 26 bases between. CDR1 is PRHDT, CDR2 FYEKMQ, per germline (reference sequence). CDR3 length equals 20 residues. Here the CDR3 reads CASSLDVASAFTSSTDTQYF. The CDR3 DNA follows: TGTGCCAGCAGCTTAGATGTCGCTTCAGCGTTTACTAGTTCTACAGATACGCAGTATTTT.

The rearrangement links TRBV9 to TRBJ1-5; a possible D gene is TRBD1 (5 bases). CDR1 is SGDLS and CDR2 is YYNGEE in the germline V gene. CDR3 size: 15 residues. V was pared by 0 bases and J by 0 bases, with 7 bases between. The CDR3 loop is CASSVGQGSNQPQHF. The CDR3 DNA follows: TGTGCCAGCAGCGTAGGGCAGGGTAGCAATCAGCCCCAGCATTTT.

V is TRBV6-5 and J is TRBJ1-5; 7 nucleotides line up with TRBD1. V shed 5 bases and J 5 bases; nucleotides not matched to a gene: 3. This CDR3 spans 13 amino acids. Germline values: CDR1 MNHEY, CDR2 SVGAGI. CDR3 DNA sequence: TGTGCCAGCAGTCCGACAGGGCATCAGCCCCAGCATTTT. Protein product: CASSPTGHQPQHF.

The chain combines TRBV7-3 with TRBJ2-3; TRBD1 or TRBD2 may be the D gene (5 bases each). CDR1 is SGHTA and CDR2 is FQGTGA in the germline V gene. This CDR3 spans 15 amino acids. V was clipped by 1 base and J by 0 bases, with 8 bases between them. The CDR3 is CASSLIGASTDTQYF. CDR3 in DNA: TGTGCCAGCAGCTTAATCGGGGCCAGCACAGATACGCAGTATTTT.

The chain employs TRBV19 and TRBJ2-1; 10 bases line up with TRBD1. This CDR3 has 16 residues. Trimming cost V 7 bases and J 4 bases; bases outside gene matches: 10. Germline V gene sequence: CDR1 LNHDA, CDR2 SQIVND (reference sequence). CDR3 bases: TGTGCCAGTACCGCCGCACGGGACAGGGGATACAATGAGCAGTTCTTC. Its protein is CASTAARDRGYNEQFF.

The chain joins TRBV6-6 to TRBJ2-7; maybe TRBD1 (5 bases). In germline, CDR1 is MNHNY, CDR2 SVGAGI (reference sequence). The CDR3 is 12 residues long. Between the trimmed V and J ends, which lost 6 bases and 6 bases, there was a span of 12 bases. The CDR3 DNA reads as TGTGCCAGCAGCAGGGCGCAGGGCGAGCAGTACTTC. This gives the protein CASSRAQGEQYF.

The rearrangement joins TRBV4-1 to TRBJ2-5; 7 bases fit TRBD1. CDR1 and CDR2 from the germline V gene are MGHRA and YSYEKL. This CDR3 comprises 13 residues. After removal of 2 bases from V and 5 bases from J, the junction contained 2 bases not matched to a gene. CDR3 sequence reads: CASSQLRGETQYF. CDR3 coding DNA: TGCGCCAGCAGCCAACTCAGGGGGGAGACCCAGTACTTC.

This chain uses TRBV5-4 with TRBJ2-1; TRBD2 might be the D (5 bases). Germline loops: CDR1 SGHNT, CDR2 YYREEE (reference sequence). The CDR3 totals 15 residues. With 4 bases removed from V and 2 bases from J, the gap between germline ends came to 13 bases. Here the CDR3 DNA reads TGTGCCAGCAGCCCGGACTGGGGAGCCTACAATGAGCAGTTCTTC. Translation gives CASSPDWGAYNEQFF.

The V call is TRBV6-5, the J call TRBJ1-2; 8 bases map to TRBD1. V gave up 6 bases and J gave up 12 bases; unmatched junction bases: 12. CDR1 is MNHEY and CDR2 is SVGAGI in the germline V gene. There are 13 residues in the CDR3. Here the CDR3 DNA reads TGTGCCAGCAGCCCACTAGGGCAGGGGGCACACACCTTC. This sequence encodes CASSPLGQGAHTF.